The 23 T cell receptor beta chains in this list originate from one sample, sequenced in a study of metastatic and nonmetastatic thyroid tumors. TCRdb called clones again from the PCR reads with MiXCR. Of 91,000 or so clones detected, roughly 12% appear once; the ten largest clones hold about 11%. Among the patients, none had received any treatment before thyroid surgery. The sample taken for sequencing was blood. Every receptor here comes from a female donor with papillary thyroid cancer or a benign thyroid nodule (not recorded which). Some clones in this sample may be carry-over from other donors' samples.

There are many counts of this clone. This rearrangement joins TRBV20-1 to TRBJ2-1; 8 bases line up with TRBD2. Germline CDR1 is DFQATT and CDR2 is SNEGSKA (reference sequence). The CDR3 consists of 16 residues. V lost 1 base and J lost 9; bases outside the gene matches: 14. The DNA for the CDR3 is TGCAGTGCTAGAGTTATAGCGGGAACCTTAGGGATTGAGCAGTTCTTC. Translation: CSARVIAGTLGIEQFF.

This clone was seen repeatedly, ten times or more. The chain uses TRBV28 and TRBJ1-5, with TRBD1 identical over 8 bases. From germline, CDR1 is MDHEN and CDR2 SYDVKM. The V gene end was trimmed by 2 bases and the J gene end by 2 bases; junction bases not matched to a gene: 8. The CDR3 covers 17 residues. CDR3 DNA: TGTGCCAGCAGTTTACCGGGGGCGGGACAGGGCAATCAGCCCCAGCATTTT. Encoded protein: CASSLPGAGQGNQPQHF.

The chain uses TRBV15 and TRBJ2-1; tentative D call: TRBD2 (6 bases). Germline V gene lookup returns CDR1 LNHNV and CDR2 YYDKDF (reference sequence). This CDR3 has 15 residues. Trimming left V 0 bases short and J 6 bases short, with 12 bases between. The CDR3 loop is CATSRERDFCNEQFF. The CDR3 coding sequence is TGTGCCACCAGCAGAGAGAGGGACTTTTGCAATGAGCAGTTCTTC.

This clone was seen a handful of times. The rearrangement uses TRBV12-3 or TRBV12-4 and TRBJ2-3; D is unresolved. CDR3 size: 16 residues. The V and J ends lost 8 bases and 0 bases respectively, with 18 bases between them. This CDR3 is CASGCEVTGSTDTQYF. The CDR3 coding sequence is TGTGCCAGCGGGTGTGAAGTAACTGGAAGCACAGATACGCAGTATTTT.

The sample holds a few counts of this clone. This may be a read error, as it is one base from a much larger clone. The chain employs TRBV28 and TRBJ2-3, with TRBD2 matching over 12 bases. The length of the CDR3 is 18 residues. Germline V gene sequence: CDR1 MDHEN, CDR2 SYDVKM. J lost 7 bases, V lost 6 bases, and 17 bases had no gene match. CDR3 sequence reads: CASRPLASGGGIRHTQYF. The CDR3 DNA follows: TGTGCCAGCAGACCGCTGGCTAGCGGGGGGGGGATTCGACATACGCAGTATTTT. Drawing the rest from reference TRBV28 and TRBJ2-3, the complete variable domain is DVKVTQSSRYLVKRTGEKVFLECVQDMDHENMFWYRQDPGLGLRLIYFSYDVKMKEKGDIPEGYSVSREKKERFSLILESASTNQTSMYLCASRPLASGGGIRHTQYFGPGTRLTVL.

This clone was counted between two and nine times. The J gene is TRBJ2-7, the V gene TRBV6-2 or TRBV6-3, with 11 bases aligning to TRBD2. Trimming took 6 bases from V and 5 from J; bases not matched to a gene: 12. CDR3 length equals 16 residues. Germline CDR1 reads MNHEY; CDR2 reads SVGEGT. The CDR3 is CASSIAGGTKGDEQYF. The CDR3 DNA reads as TGTGCCAGCAGCATAGCGGGAGGGACAAAAGGCGACGAGCAGTACTTC.

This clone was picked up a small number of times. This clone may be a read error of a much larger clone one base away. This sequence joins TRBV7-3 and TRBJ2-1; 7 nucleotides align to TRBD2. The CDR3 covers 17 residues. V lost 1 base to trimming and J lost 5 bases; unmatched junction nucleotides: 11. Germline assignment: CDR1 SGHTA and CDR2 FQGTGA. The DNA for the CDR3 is TGTGCCAGCAGCTTAATCTCCGGAGGCGGGAGTCACAATGAGCAGTTCTTC. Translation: CASSLISGGGSHNEQFF.

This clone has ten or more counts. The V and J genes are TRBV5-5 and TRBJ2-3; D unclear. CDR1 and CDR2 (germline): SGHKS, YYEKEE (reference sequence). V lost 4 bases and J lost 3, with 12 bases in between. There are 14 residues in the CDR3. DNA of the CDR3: TGTGCCAGCAGCATTCGGTCCTCTACAGATACGCAGTATTTT. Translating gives CASSIRSSTDTQYF.

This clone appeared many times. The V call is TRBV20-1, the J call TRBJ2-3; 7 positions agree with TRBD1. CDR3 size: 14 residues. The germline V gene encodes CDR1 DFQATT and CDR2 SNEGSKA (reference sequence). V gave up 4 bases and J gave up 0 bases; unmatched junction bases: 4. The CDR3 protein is CSAKGTVSTDTQYF. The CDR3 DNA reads TGCAGTGCTAAGGGGACAGTTAGCACAGATACGCAGTATTTT.

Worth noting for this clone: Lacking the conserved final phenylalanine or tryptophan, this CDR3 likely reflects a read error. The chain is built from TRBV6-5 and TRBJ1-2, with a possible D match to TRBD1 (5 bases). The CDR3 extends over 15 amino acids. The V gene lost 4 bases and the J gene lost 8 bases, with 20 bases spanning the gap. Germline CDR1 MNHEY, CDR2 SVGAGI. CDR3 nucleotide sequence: TGTGCCAGCAGTTCACACGGGGCGGGGGGAGAAGGCTACACCTAC. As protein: CASSSHGAGGEGYTY.

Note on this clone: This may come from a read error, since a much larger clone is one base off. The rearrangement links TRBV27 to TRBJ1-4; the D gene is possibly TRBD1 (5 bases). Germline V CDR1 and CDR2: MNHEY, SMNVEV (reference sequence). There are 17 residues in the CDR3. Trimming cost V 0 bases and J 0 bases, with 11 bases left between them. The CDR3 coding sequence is TGTGCCAGCAGTTTATCCGGGACCGGAGCAACTAATGAAAAACTGTTTTTT. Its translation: CASSLSGTGATNEKLFF.

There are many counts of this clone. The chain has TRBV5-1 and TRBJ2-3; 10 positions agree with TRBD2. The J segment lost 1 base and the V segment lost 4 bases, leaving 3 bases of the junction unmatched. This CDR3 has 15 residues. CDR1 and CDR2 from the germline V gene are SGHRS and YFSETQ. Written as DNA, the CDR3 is TGCGCCAGCAGCCCAGGACTAGCGGGCACAGATACGCAGTATTTT. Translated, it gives CASSPGLAGTDTQYF. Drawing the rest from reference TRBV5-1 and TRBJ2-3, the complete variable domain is KAGVTQTPRYLIKTRGQQVTLSCSPISGHRSVSWYQQTPGQGLQFLFEYFSETQRNKGNFPGRFSGRQFSNSRSEMNVSTLELGDSALYLCASSPGLAGTDTQYFGPGTRLTVL.

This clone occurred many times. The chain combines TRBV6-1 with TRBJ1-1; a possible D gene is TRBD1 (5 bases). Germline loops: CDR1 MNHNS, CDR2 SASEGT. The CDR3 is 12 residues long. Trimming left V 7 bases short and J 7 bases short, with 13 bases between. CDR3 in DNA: TGTGCCAGCACCAAAACAGGAGTTGAAGCTTTCTTT. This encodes CASTKTGVEAFF.

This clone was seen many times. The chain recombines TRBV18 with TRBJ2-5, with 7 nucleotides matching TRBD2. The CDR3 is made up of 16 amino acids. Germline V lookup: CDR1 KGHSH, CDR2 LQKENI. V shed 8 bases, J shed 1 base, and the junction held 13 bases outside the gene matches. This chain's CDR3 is CASRAGSRGAQETQYF. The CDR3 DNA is TGTGCCAGCCGAGCGGGGAGTCGGGGTGCCCAAGAGACCCAGTACTTC.

This chain's CDR3 is CASSQWTLVSEQYF. Written as DNA, the CDR3 is TGCGCCAGCAGCCAGTGGACATTAGTCTCCGAGCAGTACTTC. The chain joins TRBV4-1 to TRBJ2-7; a possible D gene is TRBD1 (5 bases). The V end lost 3 bases, the J end lost 6 bases, and 15 bases lay between the germline ends. This CDR3 contains 14 residues. The germline V gene has CDR1 MGHRA and CDR2 YSYEKL.

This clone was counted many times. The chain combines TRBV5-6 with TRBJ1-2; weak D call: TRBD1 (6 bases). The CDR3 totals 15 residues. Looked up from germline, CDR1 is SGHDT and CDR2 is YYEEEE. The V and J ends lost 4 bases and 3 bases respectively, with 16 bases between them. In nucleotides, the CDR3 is TGTGCCAGCAGCCCACGGGGGGCCGGTGACTATGGCTACACCTTC. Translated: CASSPRGAGDYGYTF. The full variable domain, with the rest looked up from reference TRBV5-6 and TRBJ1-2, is DAGVTQSPTHLIKTRGQQVTLRCSPKSGHDTVSWYQQALGQGPQFIFQYYEEEERQRGNFPDRFSGHQFPNYSSELNVNALLLGDSALYLCASSPRGAGDYGYTFGSGTRLTVV.

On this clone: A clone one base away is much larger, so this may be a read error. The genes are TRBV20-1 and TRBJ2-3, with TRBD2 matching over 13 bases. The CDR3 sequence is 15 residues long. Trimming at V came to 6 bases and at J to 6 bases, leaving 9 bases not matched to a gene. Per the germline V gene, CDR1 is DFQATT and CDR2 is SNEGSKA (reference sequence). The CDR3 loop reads CSAPGLAGAWDTQYF. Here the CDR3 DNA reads TGCAGTGCACCCGGACTAGCGGGAGCGTGGGATACGCAGTATTTT.

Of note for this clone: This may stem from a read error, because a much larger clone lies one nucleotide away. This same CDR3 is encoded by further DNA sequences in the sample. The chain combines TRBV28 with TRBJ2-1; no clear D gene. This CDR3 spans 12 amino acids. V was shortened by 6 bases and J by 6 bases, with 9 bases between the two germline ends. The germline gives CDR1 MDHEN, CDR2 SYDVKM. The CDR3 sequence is CASSRGTNEQFF. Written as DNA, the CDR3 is TGTGCCAGCAGCCGCGGTACCAATGAGCAGTTCTTC.

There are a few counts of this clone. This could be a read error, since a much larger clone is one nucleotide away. The CDR3 DNA is TGTGCCACCAGCAGAGGTCAGGGGATGGGCTTGAATGAGCAGTTCTTC. Its protein product is CATSRGQGMGLNEQFF. The J gene is TRBJ2-1, the V gene TRBV15; possible D gene TRBD1, 6 bases. The CDR3 totals 16 residues. Deletions cut 1 base from V and 7 bases from J, with 17 bases between. Germline V gene lookup returns CDR1 LNHNV and CDR2 YYDKDF (reference sequence).

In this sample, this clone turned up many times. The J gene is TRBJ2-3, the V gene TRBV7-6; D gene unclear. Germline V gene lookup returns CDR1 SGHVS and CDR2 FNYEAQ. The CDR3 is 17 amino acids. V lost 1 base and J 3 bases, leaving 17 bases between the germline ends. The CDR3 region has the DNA TGTGCCAGCAGCTTAGAGTTAAGGTATCAGGCGACAGATACGCAGTATTTT. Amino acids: CASSLELRYQATDTQYF. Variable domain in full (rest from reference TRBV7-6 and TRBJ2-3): GAGVSQSPRYKVTKRGQDVALRCDPISGHVSLYWYRQALGQGPEFLTYFNYEAQQDKSGLPNDRFSAERPEGSISTLTIQRTEQRDSAMYRCASSLELRYQATDTQYFGPGTRLTVL.

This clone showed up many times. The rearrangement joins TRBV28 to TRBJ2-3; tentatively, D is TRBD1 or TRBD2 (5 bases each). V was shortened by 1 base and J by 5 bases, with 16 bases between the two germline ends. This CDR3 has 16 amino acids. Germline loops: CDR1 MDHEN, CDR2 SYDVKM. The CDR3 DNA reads TGTGCCAGCAGTTTATATCGGGGCTCGGGGAAAGATACGCAGTATTTT. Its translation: CASSLYRGSGKDTQYF.

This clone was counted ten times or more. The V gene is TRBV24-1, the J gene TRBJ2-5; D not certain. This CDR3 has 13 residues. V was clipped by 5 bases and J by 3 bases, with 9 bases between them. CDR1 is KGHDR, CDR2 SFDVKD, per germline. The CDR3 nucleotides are TGTGCCACCAGTGGGGCAGGAAAAGAGACCCAGTACTTC. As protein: CATSGAGKETQYF.

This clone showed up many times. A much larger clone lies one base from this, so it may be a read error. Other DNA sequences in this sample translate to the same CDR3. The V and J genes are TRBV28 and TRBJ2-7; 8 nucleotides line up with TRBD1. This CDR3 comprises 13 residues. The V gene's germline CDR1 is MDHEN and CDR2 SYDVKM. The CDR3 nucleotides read TGCGCCAGCAGGAGGACAGGGCACTACGAGCAGTACTTC. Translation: CASRRTGHYEQYF.